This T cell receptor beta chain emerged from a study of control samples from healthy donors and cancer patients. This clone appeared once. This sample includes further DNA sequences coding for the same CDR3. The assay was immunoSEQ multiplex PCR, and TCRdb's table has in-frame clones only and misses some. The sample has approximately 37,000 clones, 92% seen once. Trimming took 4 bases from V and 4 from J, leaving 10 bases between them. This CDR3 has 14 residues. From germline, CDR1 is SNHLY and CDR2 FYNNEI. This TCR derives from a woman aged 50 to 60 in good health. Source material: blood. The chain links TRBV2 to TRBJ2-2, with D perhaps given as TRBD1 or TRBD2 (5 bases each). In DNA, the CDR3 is TGTGCCAGCAGTGTAAGGGACGTCACCGGGGAGCTGTTTTTT. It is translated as CASSVRDVTGELFF.